This T cell receptor (beta chain) was identified in a study of blood T cell repertoires in COVID-19. Across the study: The United States, Italy and Spain were the sources of the acute and convalescent COVID-19 samples. The analysed material was cDNA or gDNA that came from T cells, B-cell-depleted T cells, or PBMCs.

As processed by the authors: Estimated nucleated cell counts came from reference gene primer amplification. Clones were read by immunoSEQ multiplex PCR, and TCRdb kept only the in-frame ones, dropping some. V and J calls and clone size are copied from that table; D and trimming were computed from the DNA. In the table there are 65,000 to 75,000 clones, about 84% of which are singletons. Germline V gene lookup returns CDR1 SGHRS and CDR2 YFSETQ. CDR3 length: 14 residues. V shed 3 bases and J 4 bases; nucleotides not matched to a gene: 4. This sequence originates from a human donor in a cohort sampled during active COVID-19. V gene TRBV5-1 combines with J gene TRBJ2-7; 10 nucleotides line up with TRBD1. Sequenced input: peripheral blood. CDR3: CASSSGQGGYEQYF. The CDR3, as DNA: TGCGCCAGCAGCTCTGGACAGGGGGGATACGAGCAGTACTTC.